Presented here are 5 T cell receptor beta chains from one specimen sequenced in a study of spatial heterogeneity in lung cancer. Time point of the sample: sample taken at primary tumor resection. TCRdb called the 5' RACE reads again in MiXCR, with one record for every CDR3 protein. The top ten hold roughly 28% of the sample, which has tens of thousands of distinct CDR3 sequences, less than 8.5% seen once. The sequencing here drew on PBMCs, taken at surgery. The source of these receptors is a female donor with early-stage non-small cell lung cancer.

The CDR3 here is CSARVGSGIVGYNEQFF. For the CDR3, the DNA is TGCAGTGCTAGAGTTGGTAGCGGGATAGTGGGCTACAATGAGCAGTTCTTC. The gene calls are TRBV20-1 and TRBJ2-1; 8 bases agree with TRBD2. This CDR3 has 17 amino acids. V shed 1 base and J 3 bases; nucleotides not matched to a gene: 11. From germline, CDR1 is DFQATT and CDR2 SNEGSKA (reference sequence).

This clonotype was seen just once. CDR3 sequence reads: CASSRPGMRGTDTQYF. The DNA of the CDR3 is TGTGCCAGCAGCCGCCCCGGGATGCGCGGCACAGATACGCAGTATTTT. The chain couples TRBV14 to TRBJ2-3; tentative D call: TRBD2 (5 bases). Deletions cut 4 bases from V and 1 base from J, with 15 bases between. Looked up from germline, CDR1 is SGHDN and CDR2 is FVKESK. The CDR3 length is 16 residues. Full variable domain (missing parts from reference TRBV14 and TRBJ2-3): EAGVTQFPSHSVIEKGQTVTLRCDPISGHDNLYWYRRVMGKEIKFLLHFVKESKQDESGMPNNRFLAERTGGTYSTLKVQPAELEDSGVYFCASSRPGMRGTDTQYFGPGTRLTVL.

This clonotype was recorded a few times. The V gene is TRBV20-1, the J gene TRBJ1-1; D is possibly TRBD1 (5 bases). Germline assignment: CDR1 DFQATT and CDR2 SNEGSKA (reference sequence). V was clipped by 2 bases and J by 5 bases, with 15 bases between them. The CDR3 runs 14 residues. The CDR3 coding sequence is TGCAGTGCTAGACCTTACGGCGGGGGTACTGAAGCTTTCTTT. Translated, it gives CSARPYGGGTEAFF.

This clonotype came up many times. The gene calls are TRBV4-3 and TRBJ1-3; 8 nucleotides align to TRBD1. The V gene end was trimmed by 0 bases and the J gene end by 4 bases; junction bases not matched to a gene: 5. CDR1 is LGHNA, CDR2 YSLEER, per germline. The CDR3 runs 16 residues. The DNA of the CDR3 is TGCGCCAGCAGCCAAGATCTGGGACAGGAGGGAAACACCATATATTTT. This codes for CASSQDLGQEGNTIYF.

The rearrangement uses TRBV30 and TRBJ2-7; 12 bases align to TRBD1. Germline V gene data show CDR1 as GTSNPN and CDR2 as SVGIG (reference sequence). J gave up 6 bases and V 3 bases, and 12 bases lay outside the gene matches. This CDR3 is 16 amino acids long. The CDR3 loop reads CAWRPTTGTGGFEQYF. The DNA for the CDR3 is TGTGCCTGGAGGCCCACCACCGGGACAGGGGGCTTCGAGCAGTACTTC.